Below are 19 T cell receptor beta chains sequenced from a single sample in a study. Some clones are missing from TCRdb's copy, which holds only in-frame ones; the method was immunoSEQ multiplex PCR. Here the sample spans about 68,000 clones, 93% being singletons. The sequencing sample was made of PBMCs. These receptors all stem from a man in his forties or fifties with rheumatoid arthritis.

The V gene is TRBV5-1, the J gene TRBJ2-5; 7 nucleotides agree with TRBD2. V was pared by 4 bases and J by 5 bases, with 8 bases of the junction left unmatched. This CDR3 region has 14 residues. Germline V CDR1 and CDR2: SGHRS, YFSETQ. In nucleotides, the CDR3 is TGCGCCAGCAGCCCGGAATGGGGAGGGGAGACCCAGTACTTC. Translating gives CASSPEWGGETQYF.

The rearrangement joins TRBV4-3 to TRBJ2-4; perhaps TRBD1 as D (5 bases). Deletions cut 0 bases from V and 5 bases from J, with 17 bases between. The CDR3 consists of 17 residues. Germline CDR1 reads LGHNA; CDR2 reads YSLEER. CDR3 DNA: TGCGCCAGCAGCCAAGATGGGTTCAGGGTAGGACAAAACATTCAGTACTTC. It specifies CASSQDGFRVGQNIQYF.

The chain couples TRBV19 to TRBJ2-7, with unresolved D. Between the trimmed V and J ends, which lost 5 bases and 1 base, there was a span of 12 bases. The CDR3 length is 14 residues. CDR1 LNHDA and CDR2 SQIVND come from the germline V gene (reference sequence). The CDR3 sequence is CASSPASTSYEQYF. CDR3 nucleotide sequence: TGTGCCAGTAGTCCGGCCTCCACGTCCTACGAGCAGTACTTC.

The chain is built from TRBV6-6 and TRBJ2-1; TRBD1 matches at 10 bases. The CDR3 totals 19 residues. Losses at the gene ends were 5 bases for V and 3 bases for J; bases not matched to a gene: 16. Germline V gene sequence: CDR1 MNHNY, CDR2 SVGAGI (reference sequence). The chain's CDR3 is CASSRHFKPGQGIYNEQFF. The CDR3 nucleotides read TGTGCCAGCAGTCGCCACTTCAAACCGGGACAGGGGATCTACAATGAGCAGTTCTTC.

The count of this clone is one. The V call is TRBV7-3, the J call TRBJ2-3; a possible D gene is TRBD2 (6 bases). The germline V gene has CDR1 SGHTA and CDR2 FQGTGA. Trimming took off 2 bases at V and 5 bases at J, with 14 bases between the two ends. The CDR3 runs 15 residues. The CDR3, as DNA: TGTGCCAGCAGCTTAGTGGGAGGCCTCGGAGATACGCAGTATTTT. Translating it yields CASSLVGGLGDTQYF.

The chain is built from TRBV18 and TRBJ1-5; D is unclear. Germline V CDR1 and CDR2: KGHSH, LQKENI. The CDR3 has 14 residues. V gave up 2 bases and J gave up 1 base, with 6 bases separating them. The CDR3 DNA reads TGTGCCAGCTCACCAGGGGTGAGCAATCAGCCCCAGCATTTT. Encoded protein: CASSPGVSNQPQHF.

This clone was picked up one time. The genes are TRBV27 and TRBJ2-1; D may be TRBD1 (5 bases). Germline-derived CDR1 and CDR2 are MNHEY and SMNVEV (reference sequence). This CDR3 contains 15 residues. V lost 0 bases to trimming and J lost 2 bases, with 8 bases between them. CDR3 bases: TGTGCCAGCAGTTTATCAGCAGGGACCTACAATGAGCAGTTCTTC. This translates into CASSLSAGTYNEQFF.

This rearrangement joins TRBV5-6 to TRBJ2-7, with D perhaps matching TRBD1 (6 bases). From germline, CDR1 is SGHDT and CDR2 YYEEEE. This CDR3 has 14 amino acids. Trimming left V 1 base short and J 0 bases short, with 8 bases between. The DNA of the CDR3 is TGTGCCAGCAGCTTGAGGGACAACTCCTACGAGCAGTACTTC. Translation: CASSLRDNSYEQYF.

The CDR3 DNA is TGTGCCTGGAGTGCCCAAAGCGGGGACTACGAGCAGTACTTC. Translating gives CAWSAQSGDYEQYF. The genes are TRBV30 and TRBJ2-7, with 7 bases aligning to TRBD2. There are 14 residues in the CDR3. With 1 base clipped from V and 3 bases from J, the junction kept 6 bases outside the gene matches. Per germline, CDR1 GTSNPN and CDR2 SVGIG (reference sequence).

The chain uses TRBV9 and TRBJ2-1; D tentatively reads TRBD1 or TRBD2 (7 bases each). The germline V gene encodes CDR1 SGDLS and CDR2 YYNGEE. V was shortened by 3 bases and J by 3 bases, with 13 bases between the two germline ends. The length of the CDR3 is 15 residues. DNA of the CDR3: TGTGCCAGCAGCGCCAGCGGGGACAGCTACAATGAGCAGTTCTTC. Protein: CASSASGDSYNEQFF.

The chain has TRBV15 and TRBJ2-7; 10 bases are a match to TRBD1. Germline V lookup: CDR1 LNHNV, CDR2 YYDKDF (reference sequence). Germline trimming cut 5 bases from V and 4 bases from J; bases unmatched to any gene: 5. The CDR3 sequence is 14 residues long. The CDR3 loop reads CATSPGTGVYEQYF. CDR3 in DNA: TGTGCCACCAGCCCCGGGACAGGGGTTTACGAGCAGTACTTC. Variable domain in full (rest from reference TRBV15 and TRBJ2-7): DAMVIQNPRYQVTQFGKPVTLSCSQTLNHNVMYWYQQKSSQAPKLLFHYYDKDFNNEADTPDNFQSRRPNTSFCFLDIRSPGLGDTAMYLCATSPGTGVYEQYFGPGTRLTVT.

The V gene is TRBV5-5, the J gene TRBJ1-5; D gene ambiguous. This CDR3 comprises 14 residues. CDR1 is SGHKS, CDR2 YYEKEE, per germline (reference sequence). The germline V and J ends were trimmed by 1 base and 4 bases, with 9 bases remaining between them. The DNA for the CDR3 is TGTGCCAGCAGCTTGAAGGGTGGGAATCAGCCCCAGCATTTT. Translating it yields CASSLKGGNQPQHF.

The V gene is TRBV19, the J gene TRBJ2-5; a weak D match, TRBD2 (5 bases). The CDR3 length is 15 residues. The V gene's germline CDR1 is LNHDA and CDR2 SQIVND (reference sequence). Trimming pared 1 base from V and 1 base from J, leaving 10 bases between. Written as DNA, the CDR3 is TGTGCCAGTAGTATAGTTCGGGCGGGCCAAGAGACCCAGTACTTC. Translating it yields CASSIVRAGQETQYF.

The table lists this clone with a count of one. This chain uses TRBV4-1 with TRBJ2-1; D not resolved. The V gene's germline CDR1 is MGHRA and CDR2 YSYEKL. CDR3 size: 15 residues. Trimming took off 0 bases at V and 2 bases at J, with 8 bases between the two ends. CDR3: CASSQDRAAYNEQFF. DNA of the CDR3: TGCGCCAGCAGCCAAGACCGGGCGGCCTACAATGAGCAGTTCTTC.

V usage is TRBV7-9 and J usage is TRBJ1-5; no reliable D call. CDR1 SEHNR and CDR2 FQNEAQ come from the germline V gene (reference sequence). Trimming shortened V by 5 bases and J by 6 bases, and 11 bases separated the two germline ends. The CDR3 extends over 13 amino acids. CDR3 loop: CASSLLHGQPQHF. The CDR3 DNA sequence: TGTGCCAGCAGCCTATTACATGGTCAGCCCCAGCATTTT.

The CDR3 coding sequence is TGTGCCAGCAGCTCCAAGATGAACACTGAAGCTTTCTTT. Residues: CASSSKMNTEAFF. J is TRBJ1-1 and V is TRBV7-9; D gene uncertain. The CDR3 contains 13 residues. The V gene lost 4 bases and the J gene lost 0 bases, with 6 bases spanning the gap. Germline values: CDR1 SEHNR, CDR2 FQNEAQ (reference sequence).

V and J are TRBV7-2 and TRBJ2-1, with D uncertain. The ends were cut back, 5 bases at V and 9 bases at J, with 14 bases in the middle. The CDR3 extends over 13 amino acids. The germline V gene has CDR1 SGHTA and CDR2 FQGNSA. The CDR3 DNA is TGTGCCAGCAGCGTTCTCTCTACCGGTGAGCAGTTCTTC. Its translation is CASSVLSTGEQFF.

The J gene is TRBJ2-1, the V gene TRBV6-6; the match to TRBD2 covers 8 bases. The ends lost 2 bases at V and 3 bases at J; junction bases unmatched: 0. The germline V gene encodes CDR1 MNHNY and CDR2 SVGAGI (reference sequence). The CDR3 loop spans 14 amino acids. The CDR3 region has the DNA TGTGCCAGCAGTTACGGGACTAGCTACAATGAGCAGTTCTTC. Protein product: CASSYGTSYNEQFF.

In DNA, the CDR3 is TGTGCCAGCAGCAAGATTGACCGGGTCAGAAGACCCGAAATGAACACTGAAGCTTTCTTT. Its translation is CASSKIDRVRRPEMNTEAFF. This chain connects TRBV21-1 to TRBJ1-1. TRBV21-1 is a pseudogene segment. The CDR3 length is 20 residues.